Sequencing of this T cell receptor beta chain was carried out in a study of monozygotic twins with inflammatory bowel disease. TCRdb re-called the 5' RACE reads and shows each CDR3 protein once, DNA omitted. The sample includes about 440,000 distinct CDR3 sequences. The length of the CDR3 is 13 residues. In germline, CDR1 is SGHRS, CDR2 YFSETQ. Sequencing input: blood. The receptor was derived from a human donor with ulcerative colitis or Crohn's disease, or a healthy co-twin of an affected twin (not recorded which). The rearrangement uses TRBV5-1 and TRBJ1-2; TCRdb returns TRBD1, unconfirmable since there is no DNA. This chain's CDR3 is CASSLTGLGGYTF.